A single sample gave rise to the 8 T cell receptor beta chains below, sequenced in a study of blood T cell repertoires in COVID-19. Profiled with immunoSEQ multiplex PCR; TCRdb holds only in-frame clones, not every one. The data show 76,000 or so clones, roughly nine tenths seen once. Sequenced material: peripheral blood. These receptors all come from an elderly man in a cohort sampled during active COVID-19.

CDR3: CASSEPGLGSGELFF. CDR3 bases: TGTGCCAGCAGCGAACCGGGACTAGGGTCCGGGGAGCTGTTTTTT. This rearrangement joins TRBV4-2 to TRBJ2-2; 8 bases align to TRBD2. CDR1 LGHNA and CDR2 YNFKEQ come from the germline V gene. J gave up 6 bases and V 5 bases, and 8 bases lay outside the gene matches. CDR3 length equals 15 residues.

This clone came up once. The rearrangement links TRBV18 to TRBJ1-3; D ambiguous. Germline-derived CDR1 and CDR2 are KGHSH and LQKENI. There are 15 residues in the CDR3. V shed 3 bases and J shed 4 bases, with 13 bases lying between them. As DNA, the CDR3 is TGTGCCAGCTCACCTCGGGAACCTAGCGGAAACACCATATATTTT. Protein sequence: CASSPREPSGNTIYF.

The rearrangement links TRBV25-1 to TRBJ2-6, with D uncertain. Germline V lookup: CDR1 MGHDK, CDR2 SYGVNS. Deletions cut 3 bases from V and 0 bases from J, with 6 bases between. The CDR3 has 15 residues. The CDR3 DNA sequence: TGTGCCAGCAGTGACTATGGCTCTGGGGCCAACGTCCTGACTTTC. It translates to CASSDYGSGANVLTF.

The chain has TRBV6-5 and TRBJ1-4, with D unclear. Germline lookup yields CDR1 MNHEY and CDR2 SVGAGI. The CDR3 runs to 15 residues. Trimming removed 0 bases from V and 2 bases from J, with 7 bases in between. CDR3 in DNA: TGTGCCAGCAGTTACTCCGGGGTGACTAATGAAAAACTGTTTTTT. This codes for CASSYSGVTNEKLFF.

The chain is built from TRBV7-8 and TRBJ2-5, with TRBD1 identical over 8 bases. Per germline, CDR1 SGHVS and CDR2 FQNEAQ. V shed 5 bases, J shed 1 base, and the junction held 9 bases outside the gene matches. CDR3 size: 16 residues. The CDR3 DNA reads TGTGCCAGCAGCATCCCGACAGGGGACTTCCAAGAGACCCAGTACTTC. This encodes CASSIPTGDFQETQYF.

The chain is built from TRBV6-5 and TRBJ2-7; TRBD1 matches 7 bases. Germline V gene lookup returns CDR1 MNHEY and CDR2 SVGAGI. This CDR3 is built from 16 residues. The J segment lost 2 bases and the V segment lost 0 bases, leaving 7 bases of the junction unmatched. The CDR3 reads CASSYSSPGGAYEQYF. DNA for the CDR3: TGTGCCAGCAGTTACTCGTCTCCAGGGGGAGCCTACGAGCAGTACTTC.

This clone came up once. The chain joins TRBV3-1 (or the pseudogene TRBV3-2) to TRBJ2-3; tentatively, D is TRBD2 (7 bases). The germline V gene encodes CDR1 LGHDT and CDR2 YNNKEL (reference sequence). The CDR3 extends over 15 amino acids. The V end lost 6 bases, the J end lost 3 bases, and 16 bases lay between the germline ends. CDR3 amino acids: CASSLGRGGTDTQYF. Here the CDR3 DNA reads TGTGCCAGCAGTCTGGGTAGGGGGGGGACAGATACGCAGTATTTT.

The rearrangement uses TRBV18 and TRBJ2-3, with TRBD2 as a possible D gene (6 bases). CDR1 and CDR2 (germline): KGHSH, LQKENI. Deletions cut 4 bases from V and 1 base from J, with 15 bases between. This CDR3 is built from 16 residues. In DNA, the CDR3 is TGTGCCAGCTCACAACGACTAGGCCCAGGCACAGATACGCAGTATTTT. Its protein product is CASSQRLGPGTDTQYF.